The source of this TCR beta chain is a study of blood T cell repertoires in COVID-19. In the study overall: Samples came from the United States, Italy and Spain, spanning acute and convalescent COVID-19.

The germline CDR1 and CDR2 sequences are WNHNN and SYGVQD (reference sequence). The ends lost 4 bases at V and 1 base at J; junction bases unmatched: 2. CDR3 length: 15 residues. Methods used by the authors: Estimates of nucleated cell counts were drawn from the amplification of reference gene primers. Profiling relied on immunoSEQ multiplex PCR, and the TCRdb table lists in-frame clones only, not all of them. V, J and clone size reflect that table, while D and trimming were determined from the DNA. The table lists around 330,000 clones, about nine tenths of them singletons. Symptom resolution, clearance, or two negative PCRs marked the recovered donors of Cohort 3. In this sample, this clone turned up a few times.

The clonotype was recovered from a man in his sixties who had recovered from COVID-19. Specimen: PBMCs or T cells enriched from blood (not recorded which). The V call is TRBV10-1, the J call TRBJ2-3, with TRBD2 matching 10 bases. The CDR3: CASSVGTSGTDTQYF. CDR3 DNA sequence: TGCGCCAGCAGTGTCGGGACTAGCGGCACAGATACGCAGTATTTT.